The rows below give T cell receptor beta chains drawn from one sample of a study of T cell responses to AZD1222 COVID-19 vaccine. The repertoire was sequenced with immunoSEQ multiplex PCR; TCRdb's copy has only in-frame clones and lacks some. The top ten hold 1.9% of the sample, which has some 140,000 clones, 85% to 90% seen once. Sequences were derived from peripheral blood, sampled on day 0 of AZD1222 vaccination. These receptors all stem from an adult in good health. Each CDR3 is given with its conserved first and last residue. The D gene is left open where the match is weak. Clone sizes are given selectively: once, few, many, or a class where the clone is expanded.

TRBJ1-1	-	TRBV10-3	-	TGTGCCATCAGTGAGTACAGGGCCACTGAAGCTTTCTTT	CAISEYRATEAFF
TRBJ2-5	-	TRBV6-2/TRBV6-3	-	TGTGCCAGCAGTTGGCCCCCGATGGTGGAGACCCAGTACTTC	CASSWPPMVETQYF
TRBJ1-1	many	TRBV18	-	TGTGCCAGCTCAGGGGATTTCGGGAACACTGAAGCTTTCTTT	CASSGDFGNTEAFF
TRBJ1-2	once	TRBV20-1	-	TGCAGTGCAGGGGTCGCTGCCTACACCTTC	CSAGVAAYTF
TRBJ1-3	-	TRBV19	-	TGTGCCAGTGTAAACCCCCAGGACACTGGAAACACCATATATTTT	CASVNPQDTGNTIYF
TRBJ1-4	-	TRBV27	-	TGTGCCAGCAGTTTATGGGGGGGAACTAATGAAAAACTGTTTTTT	CASSLWGGTNEKLFF
TRBJ1-2	-	TRBV6-1	-	TGTGCCAGCAGTGAAACTGCGACGGCTTTAAGCTATGGCTACACCTTC	CASSETATALSYGYTF
TRBJ2-1	-	TRBV9	-	TGTGCCAGCAGCGTAGACCCGGGTTTGAGCTCCTACAATGAGCAGTTCTTC	CASSVDPGLSSYNEQFF
TRBJ1-1	once	TRBV6-5	TRBD1	TGTGCCAGCAGTTACGGGACAGGAGGTGAAGCTTTCTTT	CASSYGTGGEAFF
TRBJ2-2	-	TRBV4-1	-	TGCGCCAGCAGCCAAGAAGGACTTCCCACCGGGGAGCTGTTTTTT	CASSQEGLPTGELFF
TRBJ1-1	-	TRBV5-4	TRBD1	TGTGCCAGCAGCTCCAGGGGGGGGACTGAAGCTTTCTTT	CASSSRGGTEAFF
TRBJ2-1	-	TRBV15	-	TGTGCCACCAGCAGAGAAGGCAGGGGAAATGAGCAGTTCTTC	CATSREGRGNEQFF
TRBJ1-2	-	TRBV3-1/TRBV3-2	TRBD1	TGTGCCAGCAGCCAGGGTTGGCCAGGGGGCAGAAATCCCTACACCTTC	CASSQGWPGGRNPYTF
TRBJ1-4	-	TRBV9	TRBD1	TGTGCCAGCAGCTCTCCGGGACAGAGTAATGAAAAACTGTTTTTT	CASSSPGQSNEKLFF
TRBJ1-1	once	TRBV27	-	TGTGCCAGCAGCGGGGCGACGGGACCAGGCACTGAAGCTTTCTTT	CASSGATGPGTEAFF
TRBJ1-1	-	TRBV4-2	TRBD1	TGTGCCAGCAGCCAAGTCCAGGGGGTGGGAACTGAAGCTTTCTTT	CASSQVQGVGTEAFF
TRBJ2-2	-	TRBV10-3	TRBD1	TGTGCCACCGGACAGGGGGACGGGGAGCTGTTTTTT	CATGQGDGELFF
TRBJ1-6	-	TRBV3-1/TRBV3-2	-	TGTGCCAGCAGCCAAGATAACGGGGTCTGGTCACCCCTCCACTTT	CASSQDNGVWSPLHF
TRBJ2-3	-	TRBV30	TRBD2	TGTGCCTGGGGGACTAGCGGGAGGACGTGGGATACGCAGTATTTT	CAWGTSGRTWDTQYF
TRBJ1-2	-	TRBV7-9	TRBD1	TGTGCCAGCAGATACGGGACAGGGGGAATCTATGGCTACACCTTC	CASRYGTGGIYGYTF
TRBJ1-5	-	TRBV21-1	-	TGTGCCAGCAGCGACAGGGGTGCGGCTCAGAGCAATCAGCCCCAGCATTTT	CASSDRGAAQSNQPQHF
TRBJ2-2	-	TRBV2	-	TGTGCCAGCAGTTACAGGGGGGGCACCGGGGAGCTGTTTTTT	CASSYRGGTGELFF
TRBJ1-1	-	TRBV28	-	TGTGCCAGCAGTTTAACCCACGCGGTCCACACTGAAGCTTTCTTT	CASSLTHAVHTEAFF
TRBJ1-5	-	TRBV19	-	TGTGCCAGTAGTATCCACAGATCCGGGACTGATAGCAATCAGCCCCAGCATTTT	CASSIHRSGTDSNQPQHF
TRBJ2-3	-	TRBV6-5	-	TGTGCCAGCAGTCCAGGGGATGGGGCAGATACGCAGTATTTT	CASSPGDGADTQYF
TRBJ1-1	-	TRBV27	-	TGTGCCAGCAGTTTTAAGGGAATTCTAATGAACACTGAAGCTTTCTTT	CASSFKGILMNTEAFF
TRBJ1-2	-	TRBV11-2	-	TGTGCCAGCAGCAATACAGACAGGACCGGTGGCTACACCTTC	CASSNTDRTGGYTF
TRBJ2-7	-	TRBV3-1/TRBV3-2	-	TGTGCCAGCAGCCTCGTGGGCGCCTCTCACGAGCAGTACTTC	CASSLVGASHEQYF
TRBJ1-1	-	TRBV5-8	-	TGTGCCAGCAGCTTGGAGTTCTGGAGGGAGACTGAAGCTTTCTTT	CASSLEFWRETEAFF
TRBJ1-2	-	TRBV15	-	TGTGCCACCAGCACACCGGTCCAGCGCAATTTAGGTGGCTACACCTTC	CATSTPVQRNLGGYTF
TRBJ2-2	-	TRBV19	TRBD2	TGTGCCAGTAGCCCGACTAGCGAGAACACCGGGGAGCTGTTTTTT	CASSPTSENTGELFF
TRBJ2-3	-	TRBV2	-	TGTGCCAGCAGGGACCGGGACCCCTATGTAGATACGCAGTATTTT	CASRDRDPYVDTQYF
TRBJ2-1	-	TRBV11-2	TRBD2	TGTGCCAGCAGTGAAAGGACTAGCGGTTCCAATGAGCAGTTCTTC	CASSERTSGSNEQFF
TRBJ1-1	-	TRBV27	-	TGTGCCAGCAGTTTATCTACCAGGGCGAACACTGAAGCTTTCTTT	CASSLSTRANTEAFF
TRBJ2-3	-	TRBV10-3	-	TGTGCCATCAGTGAGTCGGCTAATCCCCCTTCAGATACGCAGTATTTT	CAISESANPPSDTQYF
TRBJ2-1	-	TRBV27	-	TGTGCCAGCAGTTTAAACGGCAATGAGCAGTTCTTC	CASSLNGNEQFF
TRBJ1-2	-	TRBV19	TRBD1	TGTGCCAGTAGTCTAGTCCGGGACAGGGGTAACTATGGCTACACCTTC	CASSLVRDRGNYGYTF
TRBJ2-5	-	TRBV7-8	-	TGTGCCAGCAGCCGAGACAGTCAAGAGACCCAGTACTTC	CASSRDSQETQYF
TRBJ1-5	-	TRBV7-2	-	TGTGCCAGCAGCACCAGGGGAGAACAGCCCCAGCATTTT	CASSTRGEQPQHF
TRBJ1-5	-	TRBV10-3	TRBD1	TGTGCCATAAATGACAGGGTTAGCAATCAGCCCCAGCATTTT	CAINDRVSNQPQHF
TRBJ2-5	-	TRBV28	-	TGTGCCAGCAGTGTACTGCAAGAGACCCAGTACTTC	CASSVLQETQYF
TRBJ2-1	-	TRBV9	-	TGTGCCAGCAGCGTAGTAAGGCTAGTCGGCCCAAATGAGCAGTTCTTC	CASSVVRLVGPNEQFF
TRBJ1-1	-	TRBV5-1	-	TGCGCCAGCAGACCCGATCAGGGTAGGAACACTGAAGCTTTCTTT	CASRPDQGRNTEAFF
TRBJ1-2	-	TRBV3-1/TRBV3-2	-	-	CASSFLWDRRNYGYTF
TRBJ1-3	few	TRBV5-1	-	TGCGCCAGCAGCTTGTCGGTGGCGTCCAGGAACACCATATATTTT	CASSLSVASRNTIYF
TRBJ1-5	-	TRBV19	TRBD1	TGTGCCAGTTTGGACCTCAGGGGGGATTGGAATCAGCCCCAGCATTTT	CASLDLRGDWNQPQHF
TRBJ2-2	-	TRBV20-1	TRBD1	TGCAGTGCTAGTCGGCTTCCCCCGCCACAGGGGGCGAGCACCGGGGAGCTGTTTTTT	CSASRLPPPQGASTGELFF
TRBJ2-3	-	TRBV5-5	TRBD2	TGTGCCAGCAGCTTACCCCTAGCGGGGGGCACAGATACGCAGTATTTT	CASSLPLAGGTDTQYF